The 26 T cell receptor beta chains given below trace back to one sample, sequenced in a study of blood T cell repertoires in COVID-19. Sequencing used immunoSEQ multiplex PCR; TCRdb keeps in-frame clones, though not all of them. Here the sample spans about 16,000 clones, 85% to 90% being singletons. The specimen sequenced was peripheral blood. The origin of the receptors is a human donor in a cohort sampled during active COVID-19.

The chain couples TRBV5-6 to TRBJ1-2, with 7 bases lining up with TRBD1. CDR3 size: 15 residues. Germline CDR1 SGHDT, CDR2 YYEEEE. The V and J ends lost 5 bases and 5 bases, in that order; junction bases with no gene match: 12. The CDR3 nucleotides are TGTGCCAGCAGTCAAGCGAGACAGGGTGCGTATGGCTACACCTTC. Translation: CASSQARQGAYGYTF.

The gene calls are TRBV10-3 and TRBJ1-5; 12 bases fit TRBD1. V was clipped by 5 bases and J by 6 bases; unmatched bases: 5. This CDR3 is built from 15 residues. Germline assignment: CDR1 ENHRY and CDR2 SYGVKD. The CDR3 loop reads CAISSGTGGLQPQHF. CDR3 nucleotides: TGTGCCATCAGTTCCGGGACAGGGGGCCTTCAGCCCCAGCATTTT.

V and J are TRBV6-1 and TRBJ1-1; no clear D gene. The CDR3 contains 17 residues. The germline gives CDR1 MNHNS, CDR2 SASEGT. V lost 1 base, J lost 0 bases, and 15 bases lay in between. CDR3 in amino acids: CASSEVLGSLVNTEAFF. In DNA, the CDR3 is TGTGCCAGCAGTGAAGTTTTAGGGAGTTTGGTGAACACTGAAGCTTTCTTT.

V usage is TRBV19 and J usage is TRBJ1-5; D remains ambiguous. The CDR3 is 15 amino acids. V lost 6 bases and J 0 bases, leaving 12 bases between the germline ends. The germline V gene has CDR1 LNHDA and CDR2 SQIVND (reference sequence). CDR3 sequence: CASSSRLFSNQPQHF. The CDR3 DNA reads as TGTGCCAGTAGCTCGCGACTCTTTAGCAATCAGCCCCAGCATTTT.

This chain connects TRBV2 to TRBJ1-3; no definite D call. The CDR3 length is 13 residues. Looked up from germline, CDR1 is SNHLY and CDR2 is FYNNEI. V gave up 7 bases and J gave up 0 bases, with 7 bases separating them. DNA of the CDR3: TGTGCCAGCATGGTTAGCTCTGGAAACACCATATATTTT. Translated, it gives CASMVSSGNTIYF.

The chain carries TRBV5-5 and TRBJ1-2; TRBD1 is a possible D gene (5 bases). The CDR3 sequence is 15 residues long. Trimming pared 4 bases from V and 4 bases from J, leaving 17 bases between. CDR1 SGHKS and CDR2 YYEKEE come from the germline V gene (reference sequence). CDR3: CASSPGREKGYGYTF. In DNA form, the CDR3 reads TGTGCCAGCAGCCCAGGGAGGGAGAAGGGCTATGGCTACACCTTC.

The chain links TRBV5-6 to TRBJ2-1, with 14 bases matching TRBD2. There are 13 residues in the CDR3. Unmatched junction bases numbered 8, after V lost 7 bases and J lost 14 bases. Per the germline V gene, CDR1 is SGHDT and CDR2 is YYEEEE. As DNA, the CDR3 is TGTGCCAGCCGACAGACTAGCGGGGGGGTCAAGTTCTTC. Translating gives CASRQTSGGVKFF. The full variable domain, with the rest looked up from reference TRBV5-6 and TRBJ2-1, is DAGVTQSPTHLIKTRGQQVTLRCSPKSGHDTVSWYQQALGQGPQFIFQYYEEEERQRGNFPDRFSGHQFPNYSSELNVNALLLGDSALYLCASRQTSGGVKFFGPGTRLTVL.

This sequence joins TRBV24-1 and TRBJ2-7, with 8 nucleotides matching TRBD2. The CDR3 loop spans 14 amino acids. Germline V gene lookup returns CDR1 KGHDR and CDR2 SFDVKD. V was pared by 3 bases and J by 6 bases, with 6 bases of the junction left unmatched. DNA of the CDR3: TGTGCCACCAGTGATAGCGGGAGTCGGGTCGAGCAGTACTTC. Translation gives CATSDSGSRVEQYF.

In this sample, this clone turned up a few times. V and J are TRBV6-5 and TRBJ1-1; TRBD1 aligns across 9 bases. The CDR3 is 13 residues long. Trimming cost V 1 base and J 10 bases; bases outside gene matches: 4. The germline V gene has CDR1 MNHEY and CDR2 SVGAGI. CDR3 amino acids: CASSYWAGQGAFF. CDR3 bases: TGTGCCAGCAGTTACTGGGCGGGACAGGGAGCTTTCTTT.

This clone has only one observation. This chain's CDR3 is CASSVAGGESYEQYF. The CDR3 coding sequence is TGTGCCAGCAGTGTTGCGGGAGGGGAAAGTTACGAGCAGTACTTC. The J gene is TRBJ2-7, the V gene TRBV2, with 9 bases matching TRBD2. The ends lost 4 bases at V and 4 bases at J; junction bases unmatched: 8. Germline CDR1 and CDR2: SNHLY and FYNNEI. The CDR3 is made up of 15 amino acids.

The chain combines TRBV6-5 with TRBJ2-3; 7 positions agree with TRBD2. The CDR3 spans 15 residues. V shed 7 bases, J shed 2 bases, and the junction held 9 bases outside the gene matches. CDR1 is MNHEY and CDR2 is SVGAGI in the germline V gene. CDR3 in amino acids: CASKGEAGPTDTQYF. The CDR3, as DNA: TGTGCCAGCAAAGGGGAAGCGGGGCCCACAGATACGCAGTATTTT.

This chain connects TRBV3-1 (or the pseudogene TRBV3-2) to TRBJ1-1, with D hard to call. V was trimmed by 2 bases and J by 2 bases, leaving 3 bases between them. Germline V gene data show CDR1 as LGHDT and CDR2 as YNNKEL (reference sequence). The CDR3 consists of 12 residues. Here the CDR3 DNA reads TGTGCCAGCAGCCAACTAAACACTGAAGCTTTCTTT. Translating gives CASSQLNTEAFF.

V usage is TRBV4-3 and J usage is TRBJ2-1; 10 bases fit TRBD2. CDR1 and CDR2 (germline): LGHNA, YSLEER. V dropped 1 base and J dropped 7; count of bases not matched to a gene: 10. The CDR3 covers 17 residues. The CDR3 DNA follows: TGCGCCAGCAGCCAAGGTCGGGCTAGCGGGAGTTTTAATGAGCAGTTCTTC. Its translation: CASSQGRASGSFNEQFF.

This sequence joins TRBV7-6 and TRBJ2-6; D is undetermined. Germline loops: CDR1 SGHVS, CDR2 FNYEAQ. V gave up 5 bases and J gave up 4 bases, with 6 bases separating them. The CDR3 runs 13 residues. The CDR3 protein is CASSAAGANVLTF. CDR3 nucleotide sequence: TGTGCCAGCAGCGCGGCCGGGGCCAACGTCCTGACTTTC. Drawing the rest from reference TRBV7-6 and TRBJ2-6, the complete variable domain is GAGVSQSPRYKVTKRGQDVALRCDPISGHVSLYWYRQALGQGPEFLTYFNYEAQQDKSGLPNDRFSAERPEGSISTLTIQRTEQRDSAMYRCASSAAGANVLTFGAGSRLTVL.

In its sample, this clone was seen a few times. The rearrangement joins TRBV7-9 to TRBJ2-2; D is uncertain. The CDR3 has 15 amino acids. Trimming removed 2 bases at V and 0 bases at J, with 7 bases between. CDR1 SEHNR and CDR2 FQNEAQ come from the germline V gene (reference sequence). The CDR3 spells CASSLRRTNTGELFF. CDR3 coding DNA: TGTGCCAGCAGCTTACGCAGGACGAACACCGGGGAGCTGTTTTTT. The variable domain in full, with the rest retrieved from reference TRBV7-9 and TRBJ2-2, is DTGVSQNPRHKITKRGQNVTFRCDPISEHNRLYWYRQTLGQGPEFLTYFQNEAQLEKSRLLSDRFSAERPKGSFSTLEIQRTEQGDSAMYLCASSLRRTNTGELFFGEGSRLTVL.

CDR3 amino acids: CASSLGLGRTDTQYF. In DNA, the CDR3 is TGTGCCAGCAGCTTGGGACTAGGGAGGACAGATACGCAGTATTTT. The chain joins TRBV5-6 to TRBJ2-3, with D tentatively TRBD2 (6 bases). The V end lost 0 bases, the J end lost 3 bases, and 11 bases lay between the germline ends. From germline, CDR1 is SGHDT and CDR2 YYEEEE. This CDR3 has 15 amino acids.

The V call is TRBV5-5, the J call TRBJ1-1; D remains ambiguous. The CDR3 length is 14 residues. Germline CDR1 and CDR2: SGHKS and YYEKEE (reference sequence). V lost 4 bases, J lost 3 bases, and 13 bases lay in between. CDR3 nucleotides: TGTGCCAGCAGCCGGTACGTGAGAGACACTGAAGCTTTCTTT. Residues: CASSRYVRDTEAFF.

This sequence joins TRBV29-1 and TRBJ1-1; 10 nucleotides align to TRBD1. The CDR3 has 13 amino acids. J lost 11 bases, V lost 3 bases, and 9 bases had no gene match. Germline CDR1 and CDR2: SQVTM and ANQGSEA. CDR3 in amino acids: CSVDQTGGAGAFF. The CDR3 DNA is TGCAGCGTTGACCAGACAGGGGGCGCCGGGGCTTTCTTT.

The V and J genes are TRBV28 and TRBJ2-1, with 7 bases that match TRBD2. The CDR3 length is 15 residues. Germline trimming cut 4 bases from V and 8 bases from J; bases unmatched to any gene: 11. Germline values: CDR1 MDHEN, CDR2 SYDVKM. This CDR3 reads CASSSRSGKTDEQFF. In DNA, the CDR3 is TGTGCCAGCAGTTCGCGGAGCGGGAAAACCGATGAGCAGTTCTTC.

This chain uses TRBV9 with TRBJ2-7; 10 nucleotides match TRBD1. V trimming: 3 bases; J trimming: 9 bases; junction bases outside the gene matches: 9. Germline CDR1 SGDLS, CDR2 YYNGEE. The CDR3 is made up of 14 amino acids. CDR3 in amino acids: CASSAGTGETGQYF. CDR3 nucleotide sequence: TGTGCCAGCAGCGCCGGGACAGGGGAGACTGGGCAGTACTTC.

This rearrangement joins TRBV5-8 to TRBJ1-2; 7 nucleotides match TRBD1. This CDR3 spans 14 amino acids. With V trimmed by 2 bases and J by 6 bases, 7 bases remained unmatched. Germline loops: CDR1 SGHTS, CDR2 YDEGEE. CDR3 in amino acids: CASSFPGTDHGYTF. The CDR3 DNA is TGTGCCAGCAGCTTTCCCGGGACAGACCATGGCTACACCTTC.

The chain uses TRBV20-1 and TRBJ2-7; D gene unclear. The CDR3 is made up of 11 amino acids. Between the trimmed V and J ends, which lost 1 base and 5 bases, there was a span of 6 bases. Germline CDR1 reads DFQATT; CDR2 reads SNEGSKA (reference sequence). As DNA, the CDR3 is TGCAGTGCTAGAGGGAGACACGAGCAGTACTTC. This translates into CSARGRHEQYF.

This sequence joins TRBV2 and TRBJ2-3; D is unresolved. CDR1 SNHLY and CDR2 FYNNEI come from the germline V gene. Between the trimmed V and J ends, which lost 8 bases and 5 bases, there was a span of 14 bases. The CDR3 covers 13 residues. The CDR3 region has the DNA TGTGCCAGCGGCCCCCGACTCGGAGATACGCAGTATTTT. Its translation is CASGPRLGDTQYF.

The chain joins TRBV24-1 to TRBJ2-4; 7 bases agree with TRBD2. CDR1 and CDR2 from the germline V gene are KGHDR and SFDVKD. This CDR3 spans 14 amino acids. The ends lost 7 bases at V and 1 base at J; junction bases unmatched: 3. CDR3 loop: CATSTSDAKNIQYF. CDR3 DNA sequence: TGTGCCACCAGCACTAGCGACGCCAAAAACATTCAGTACTTC.

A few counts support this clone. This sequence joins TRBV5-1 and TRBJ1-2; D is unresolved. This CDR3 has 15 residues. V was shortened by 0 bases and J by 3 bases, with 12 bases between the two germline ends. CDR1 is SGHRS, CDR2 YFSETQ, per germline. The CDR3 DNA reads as TGCGCCAGCAGCTTGGATCCCGGGAGGGACTATGGCTACACCTTC. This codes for CASSLDPGRDYGYTF. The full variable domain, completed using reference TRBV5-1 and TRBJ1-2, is KAGVTQTPRYLIKTRGQQVTLSCSPISGHRSVSWYQQTPGQGLQFLFEYFSETQRNKGNFPGRFSGRQFSNSRSEMNVSTLELGDSALYLCASSLDPGRDYGYTFGSGTRLTVV.

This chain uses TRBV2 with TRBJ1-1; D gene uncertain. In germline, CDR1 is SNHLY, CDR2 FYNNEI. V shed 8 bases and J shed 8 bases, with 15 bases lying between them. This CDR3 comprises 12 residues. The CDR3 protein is CASSTGFGEAFF. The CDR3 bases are TGTGCCAGCTCGACGGGGTTCGGAGAAGCTTTCTTT. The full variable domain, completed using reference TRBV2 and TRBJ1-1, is EPEVTQTPSHQVTQMGQEVILRCVPISNHLYFYWYRQILGQKVEFLVSFYNNEISEKSEIFDDQFSVERPDGSNFTLKIRSTKLEDSAMYFCASSTGFGEAFFGQGTRLTVV.